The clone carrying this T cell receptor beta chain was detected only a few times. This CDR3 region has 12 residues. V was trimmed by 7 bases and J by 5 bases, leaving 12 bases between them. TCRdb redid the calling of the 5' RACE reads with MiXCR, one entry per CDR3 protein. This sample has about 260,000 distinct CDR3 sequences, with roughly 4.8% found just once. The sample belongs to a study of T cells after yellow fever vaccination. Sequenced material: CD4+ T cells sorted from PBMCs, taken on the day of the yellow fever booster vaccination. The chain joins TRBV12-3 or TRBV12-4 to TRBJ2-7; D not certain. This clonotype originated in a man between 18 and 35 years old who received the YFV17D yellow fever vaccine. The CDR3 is CASTPNGNEQYF. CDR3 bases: TGTGCCAGCACCCCCAATGGCAACGAGCAGTACTTC.